Listed below are T cell receptor beta chains from one sample, sequenced in a study of CD4+ T cells in melanoma. The repertoire was sequenced with immunoSEQ multiplex PCR; TCRdb's copy has only in-frame clones and lacks some. The sample shows 9,500 to 12,000 clones, roughly 70% of them seen only once. The sample comprised cells from a culture (not recorded whether cultured in vitro). Receptor source: a human donor with melanoma. The conserved cysteine and the conserved F or W are not part of the CDR3 here. Clone size is given for some rows only: seen once, a few or many times, or a class if the clone is expanded.

cdr3_length	v_call	clone_size	cdr3_aa
11	TRBV7-8	.	ASSPQTNYGYT
13	TRBV5-1	.	ASSQDRAGTGELF
13	TRBV18	.	ASSPLQETDSPLH
10	TRBV30	.	AYHRAGDGYT
9	TRBV20-1	.	SAGGPKTQY
14	TRBV15	few	ATSRDLPGTGEKLF
14	TRBV6-5	.	ASSYSWRSMNTEAF
12	TRBV4-1	.	ASSYPDPTGELF
14	TRBV11-2	.	ASSQLAGLPPYEQY
12	TRBV4-2	few	ASSPPPDHEKLF
9	TRBV6-5	.	ASIAEVGAF
13	TRBV5-1	.	ASSVQGGGTDTQY
15	TRBV5-1	.	ASSLEIGRPGEETQY
12	TRBV6-6	few	ASRNRGENTEAF
15	TRBV7-8	.	ASTLFPGLLNTGELF
15	TRBV18	.	ASSPPGVRAMNTEAF
13	TRBV7-9	.	ASSLGVGPADTQY
13	TRBV2	few	ASSPGTSVADTQY
17	TRBV30	.	AWSSAVESRRNSGNTIY
16	TRBV7-8	.	ASSGPRRAGGSSYEQY
13	TRBV7-8	.	ASSPQYSGANVLT
12	TRBV6-6	.	ASTPTGKNTEAF
13	TRBV29-1	.	SVAGSYRGTDTQY
13	TRBV4-1	once	ASSQVGTYQETQY
12	TRBV5-5	.	ASSTYRGGETQY
14	TRBV18	few	ASSQTSGTGFITQF
13	TRBV5-8	.	ASSVTGSGTIEQY
12	TRBV27	.	ASSYKDSNQPQH
13	TRBV7-9	.	ASSLQGPNTGELF
12	TRBV29-1	.	SVEKGGYQETQY
12	TRBV6-1	.	ASMRAGDGSPLH
11	TRBV6-5	once	ASSYWGDSPLH
9	TRBV2	.	ATNRPGELF
12	TRBV6-5	.	ASRGRNPDTEAF
15	TRBV10-3	.	AISVTPPTGGGSPLH
11	TRBV11-2	.	ASSPWQGNEQF
12	TRBV19	once	ASSRSATNEKLF
11	TRBV2	.	ASSEELRVRPF
11	TRBV5-6	.	ASSSGPRDEQF
12	TRBV19	few	ASSMRLAGETQY
14	TRBV11-2	.	ASSSLAGIYQETQY
13	TRBV7-9	.	ASSSGTGPQSPLH
11	TRBV5-2	.	ASSFLANYGYT
13	TRBV7-2	.	ASSFGGGRTGELF
12	TRBV5-1	.	ASTRGGSTDTQY
14	TRBV6-6	.	ASSLLPAATNYGYT
11	TRBV6-1	.	ASEGRAGAEAF
13	TRBV19	few	ASRLQTTGAYGYT
10	TRBV29-1	.	SVGDRDSPPH
13	TRBV6-6	.	ASKGTFPTTYEQY
10	TRBV6-1	few	ASIDRYYGYT
11	TRBV18	.	ASRPWTGDEQY
13	TRBV11-2	.	ASSFGLINTGELF
13	TRBV25-1	.	ASSGWTGEQETQY
12	TRBV5-1	.	ASSLDTDTDTQY